This TCR beta chain came from a study of CD8 T cells in ankylosing spondylitis. Study results and limitations: Matched ankylosing spondylitis synovial fluid reportedly showed significant enrichment of disease-linked clones. Typical of ankylosing spondylitis blood, it appeared, was a TCR beta motif of under 10 highly homologous variants. Disease-linked clones, CD8+, were relatively rare in peripheral blood.

The germline gives CDR1 SGHRS, CDR2 YFSETQ. The CDR3 consists of 14 residues. V lost 3 bases and J lost 4, with 11 bases in between. This clonotype has more than one count but fewer than ten. Its antigen remains unidentified. TCRdb re-derived calls from the 5' RACE reads in MiXCR, one entry per CDR3 protein. The data show about 390,000 distinct CDR3 sequences, around 24% seen once. The TCR originated in a male donor with ankylosing spondylitis. Sequencing was carried out using blood, either unsorted or a sorted T cell fraction (not recorded which). The chain carries TRBV5-1 and TRBJ2-1, with D uncertain. The CDR3 nucleotides read TGCGCCAGCAGCTCCCCCCGGTCGTACAATGAGCAGTTCTTC. It specifies CASSSPRSYNEQFF.